Listed below are T cell receptor beta chains from one sample, sequenced in a study of T cells in Graves' hyperthyroidism and ophthalmopathy. TCRdb itself ran the multiplex PCR reads through MiXCR, one entry per CDR3 protein. The sample has about 270,000 distinct CDR3 sequences, less than 30% seen once. The sequenced sample was blood. Receptors originate from a man between 40 and 49 years old with Graves' hyperthyroidism that later progressed to Graves' ophthalmopathy. CDR3s include the opening cysteine and the closing phenylalanine or tryptophan. The order of the fields is V gene, J gene, clone size, D gene, CDR3 protein, CDR3 DNA. A D gene is named only where the DNA matches it firmly. Not every row has a clone size; where given, it reads once, few, many or a size class.

V: TRBV12-3/TRBV12-4
J: TRBJ2-7
size: once
D: .
CDR3: CASSLASGGSSYEQYF
DNA: TGTGCCAGCAGTTTAGCATCGGGTGGGAGCTCCTACGAGCAGTACTTC

V: TRBV5-1
J: TRBJ1-1
size: many
D: .
CDR3: CASSLGPANTEAFF
DNA: TGCGCCAGCAGCTTGGGACCCGCCAACACTGAAGCTTTCTTT

V: TRBV7-9
J: TRBJ1-1
size: many
D: TRBD1
CDR3: CASSLGRQGRGAFF
DNA: TGTGCCAGCAGCTTAGGGAGACAGGGACGAGGAGCTTTCTTT

V: TRBV6-1
J: TRBJ1-3
size: many
D: .
CDR3: CASSGHRVAENAIYF
DNA: TGTGCCAGCAGTGGCCACCGGGTTGCCGAAAACGCCATATATTTT

V: TRBV12-3/TRBV12-4
J: TRBJ1-1
size: .
D: .
CDR3: CASSLRWVHTEAFF
DNA: TGTGCCAGCAGTTTGAGGTGGGTTCACACTGAAGCTTTCTTT

V: TRBV9
J: TRBJ2-5
size: many
D: .
CDR3: CASSVQPPKKRLQETQYF
DNA: TGTGCCAGCAGCGTACAGCCCCCAAAGAAAAGGCTCCAAGAGACCCAGTACTTC

V: TRBV6-1
J: TRBJ2-7
size: .
D: .
CDR3: CASSAERSYEQYF
DNA: TGTGCCAGCAGTGCGGAGAGATCATACGAGCAGTACTTC

V: TRBV30
J: TRBJ1-5
size: many
D: .
CDR3: CAWSVGESNQPQHF
DNA: TGTGCCTGGAGTGTCGGGGAGAGCAATCAGCCCCAGCATTTT

V: TRBV6-1
J: TRBJ2-7
size: once
D: .
CDR3: CAVAGRYYEQYF
DNA: TGTGCCGTCGCGGGACGGTACTACGAGCAGTACTTC

V: TRBV28
J: TRBJ2-7
size: many
D: TRBD1
CDR3: CASRDRGGLYEQYF
DNA: TGTGCCAGCAGGGACAGGGGTGGTCTCTACGAGCAGTACTTC

V: TRBV3-1
J: TRBJ1-2
size: few
D: TRBD1
CDR3: CASSQGTGGAGGYGYTF
DNA: TGTGCCAGCAGCCAAGGGACAGGGGGCGCGGGGGGCTATGGCTACACCTTC

V: TRBV3-1
J: TRBJ2-7
size: many
D: TRBD2
CDR3: CASSHTGGREYEQYF
DNA: TGTGCCAGCAGCCACACAGGCGGGAGGGAGTACGAGCAGTACTTC

V: TRBV7-9
J: TRBJ2-7
size: many
D: .
CDR3: CASSLVQGSDQYF
DNA: TGTGCCAGCAGCTTAGTTCAGGGCTCGGATCAGTACTTC

V: TRBV7-8
J: TRBJ2-7
size: many
D: TRBD1
CDR3: CASSRDRAPYEQYF
DNA: TGTGCCAGCAGCCGGGACAGGGCCCCCTACGAGCAGTACTTC

V: TRBV7-2
J: TRBJ1-1
size: .
D: TRBD1
CDR3: CASSRQGAWGTEAFF
DNA: TGTGCCAGCAGCCGACAGGGGGCATGGGGCACTGAAGCTTTCTTT

V: TRBV6-2/TRBV6-3
J: TRBJ1-2
size: many
D: TRBD1
CDR3: CASSKGQTSYGYTF
DNA: TGTGCCAGCAGCAAGGGACAGACATCCTATGGCTACACCTTC

V: TRBV20-1
J: TRBJ2-5
size: many
D: TRBD2
CDR3: CSARVLAGAQETQYF
DNA: TGCAGTGCTAGAGTCCTAGCGGGAGCTCAAGAGACCCAGTACTTC

V: TRBV11-2
J: TRBJ2-7
size: many
D: .
CDR3: CASSSTTGQYF
DNA: TGTGCCAGCAGCTCAACGACGGGGCAGTACTTC

V: TRBV15
J: TRBJ2-7
size: many
D: .
CDR3: CATSRDLRVADEQYF
DNA: TGTGCCACCAGCAGAGATCTACGGGTCGCCGACGAGCAGTACTTC

V: TRBV5-6
J: TRBJ2-5
size: many
D: .
CDR3: CASSSGEGQYF
DNA: TGTGCCAGCAGCTCAGGGGAAGGCCAGTACTTC

V: TRBV6-1
J: TRBJ1-2
size: many
D: .
CDR3: CASSDYRRDYGYTF
DNA: TGTGCCAGCAGTGACTACCGCAGGGACTATGGCTACACCTTC

V: TRBV6-5
J: TRBJ1-1
size: .
D: .
CDR3: CASSYQAGLNTEAFF
DNA: TGTGCCAGCAGTTACCAGGCAGGGCTGAACACTGAAGCTTTCTTT

V: TRBV12-3/TRBV12-4
J: TRBJ2-2
size: .
D: TRBD2
CDR3: CASRGLAGLGAGELFF
DNA: TGTGCCAGCAGGGGACTAGCGGGACTGGGGGCCGGGGAGCTGTTTTTT

V: TRBV12-3/TRBV12-4
J: TRBJ2-7
size: .
D: TRBD2
CDR3: CASRRGTSSDEQYF
DNA: TGTGCCAGCAGACGGGGGACTAGCAGCGACGAGCAGTACTTC

V: TRBV18
J: TRBJ1-1
size: many
D: TRBD1
CDR3: CASSPAGTGGTEAFF
DNA: TGTGCCAGCTCACCAGCCGGGACAGGGGGCACTGAAGCTTTCTTT

V: TRBV15
J: TRBJ1-2
size: many
D: TRBD1
CDR3: CATSGTGNLYGYTF
DNA: TGTGCCACCAGCGGGACAGGGAACCTCTATGGCTACACCTTC

V: TRBV27
J: TRBJ1-3
size: many
D: .
CDR3: CASSLSTDSTSGNTIYF
DNA: TGTGCCAGCAGTTTATCTACGGATTCCACTTCTGGAAACACCATATATTTT

V: TRBV5-1
J: TRBJ2-7
size: many
D: TRBD1
CDR3: CASSLAGQGNEQYF
DNA: TGCGCCAGCAGCTTGGCGGGACAGGGTAACGAGCAGTACTTC

V: TRBV7-2
J: TRBJ2-7
size: many
D: TRBD2
CDR3: CASSLASAGGYEQYF
DNA: TGTGCCAGCAGCTTAGCTTCAGCGGGAGGTTACGAGCAGTACTTC

V: TRBV6-1
J: TRBJ2-3
size: .
D: .
CDR3: CASRGVVRRTDTQYF
DNA: TGTGCCAGCCGAGGAGTTGTCAGACGCACAGATACGCAGTATTTT

V: TRBV7-2
J: TRBJ2-3
size: .
D: .
CDR3: CASSLSDTQYF
DNA: TGTGCCAGCAGCTTATCAGATACGCAGTATTTT

V: TRBV6-2/TRBV6-3
J: TRBJ2-7
size: few
D: TRBD2
CDR3: CASSYWPSGYEQYF
DNA: TGTGCCAGCAGTTACTGGCCTAGCGGCTACGAGCAGTACTTC

V: TRBV12-3/TRBV12-4
J: TRBJ1-1
size: .
D: .
CDR3: CASSPIRMTYEAFF
DNA: TGTGCCAGCAGTCCAATCCGGATGACATACGAAGCTTTCTTT

V: TRBV7-2
J: TRBJ2-2
size: few
D: TRBD1
CDR3: CASSLPGQYTGELFF
DNA: TGTGCCAGCAGCTTACCGGGACAGTACACCGGGGAGCTGTTTTTT

V: TRBV4-2
J: TRBJ2-7
size: many
D: .
CDR3: CASSQDGGTEQYF
DNA: TGTGCCAGCAGCCAAGATGGGGGGACCGAGCAGTACTTC

V: TRBV12-3/TRBV12-4
J: TRBJ2-7
size: few
D: .
CDR3: CASSLVAGPYSYEQYF
DNA: TGTGCCAGCAGTTTAGTTGCGGGTCCTTACTCCTACGAGCAGTACTTC

V: TRBV20-1
J: TRBJ2-7
size: many
D: .
CDR3: CSASTQVYEQYF
DNA: TGCAGTGCGAGTACACAGGTCTACGAGCAGTACTTC

V: TRBV7-2
J: TRBJ2-7
size: .
D: .
CDR3: CASSEGGSVHEQYF
DNA: TGTGCCAGCAGCGAAGGGGGTTCGGTACACGAGCAGTACTTC

V: TRBV6-1
J: TRBJ1-6
size: many
D: TRBD1
CDR3: CASSETGARDPLHF
DNA: TGTGCCAGCAGTGAGACAGGGGCTAGGGATCCCCTCCACTTT

V: TRBV12-3/TRBV12-4
J: TRBJ1-2
size: many
D: TRBD1
CDR3: CASSLGGTGGNAYGYTF
DNA: TGTGCCAGCAGTTTAGGGGGGACAGGGGGTAATGCGTATGGCTACACCTTC

V: TRBV5-6
J: TRBJ1-5
size: many
D: TRBD1
CDR3: CASSPSGTGDHQPQHF
DNA: TGTGCCAGCAGCCCCTCGGGGACAGGGGACCATCAGCCCCAGCATTTT

V: TRBV20-1
J: TRBJ1-5
size: many
D: TRBD1
CDR3: CSATTGNQPQHF
DNA: TGCAGTGCTACGACAGGGAATCAGCCCCAGCATTTT

V: TRBV12-3/TRBV12-4
J: TRBJ2-7
size: .
D: .
CDR3: CASSPPYTYEQYF
DNA: TGTGCCAGCAGTCCTCCCTACACCTACGAGCAGTACTTC

V: TRBV4-1
J: TRBJ2-2
size: many
D: TRBD1
CDR3: CASSPTGEGELFF
DNA: TGCGCCAGCAGCCCAACAGGGGAGGGGGAGCTGTTTTTT

V: TRBV28
J: TRBJ1-2
size: .
D: TRBD1
CDR3: CASGDRSNYGYTF
DNA: TGTGCCAGCGGGGACAGATCTAACTATGGCTACACCTTC

V: TRBV7-2
J: TRBJ2-5
size: many
D: TRBD1
CDR3: CASSSRTGAETQYF
DNA: TGTGCCAGCAGCTCCCGAACAGGGGCGGAGACCCAGTACTTC

V: TRBV12-3/TRBV12-4
J: TRBJ2-3
size: .
D: TRBD2
CDR3: CASSMGTSEDTQYF
DNA: TGTGCCAGCAGCATGGGGACTAGCGAAGATACGCAGTATTTT

V: TRBV5-1
J: TRBJ1-1
size: many
D: .
CDR3: CASSLGGGNTEAFF
DNA: TGCGCCAGCAGCTTAGGCGGGGGGAACACTGAAGCTTTCTTT

V: TRBV27
J: TRBJ1-1
size: many
D: .
CDR3: CASSLKVNTEAFF
DNA: TGTGCCAGCAGTTTAAAAGTGAACACTGAAGCTTTCTTT

V: TRBV2
J: TRBJ1-1
size: few
D: .
CDR3: CASLERVMNTEAFF
DNA: TGTGCCAGCTTGGAGAGGGTAATGAACACTGAAGCTTTCTTT

V: TRBV6-5
J: TRBJ1-1
size: many
D: .
CDR3: CASSLGGAANTEAFF
DNA: TGTGCCAGCAGTTTAGGTGGGGCTGCGAACACTGAAGCTTTCTTT